The T cell receptor (beta chain) described here comes from a study of T cell repertoires in cytomegalovirus infection. Across the whole study: Carrying CMV and the relevant HLA type showed in public TCR beta signatures.

TCRdb itself ran the reads through MiXCR, one entry per CDR3 protein. The sample holds some 240,000 distinct CDR3 sequences, over 15% seen once. Germline V CDR1 and CDR2: SGHVS, FNYEAQ. This CDR3 has 11 residues. The study's findings and limits: Within the response measured ex vivo, HLA-C-restricted CMV-specific TCR beta clonotypes were dominant. Pooled public TCR beta family frequency picked out CMV carriers with the relevant HLA.

To note about this clonotype: What it binds is not known. Compared with germline, one end of the junction differs, possibly owing to a read error.

Sequencing input: CD8+ T cells from PBMCs. The TCR comes from a human donor in good health (CMV status not recorded). Some clones in this sample may be carry-over from other donors' samples. The rearrangement links TRBV7-6 to TRBJ2-1, with a tentative D call TRBD2 (8 bases). The CDR3 loop reads CASSLVAGQIF. The CDR3 nucleotides are TGTGCCAGCAGCTTAGTAGCGGGACAGATCTTC.